This T cell receptor beta chain appears in the sequencing data of a study of Ad26.COV2.S vaccination and SARS-CoV-2 variants. Turning to the study itself: The Ad26.COV2.S arm of the COV1001 trial was where the donor was placed. Ad26.COV2.S, an intramuscular injection, was given once or twice 56 days apart.

Comments on this clone: The antigen is not known.

The treatment: some 19 received Ad26.COV2.S at low or high dose, single or two shots; about 5 received placebo; per-sample allocation not given. Specimen acquisition occurred on day 63 following the initial vaccine or placebo injection. Study results and caveats: Vaccinated individuals (as opposed to placebo recipients) had higher spike-specific TCR breadth.

The germline V gene has CDR1 MNHEY and CDR2 SVGEGT. V shed 0 bases and J shed 1 base, with 15 bases lying between them. The CDR3 loop spans 17 amino acids. Some clones are missing from TCRdb's copy, which holds only in-frame ones; the method was immunoSEQ multiplex PCR. The table lists about 220,000 clones, over 75% of them singletons. The chain carries TRBV6-2 or TRBV6-3 and TRBJ1-1, with D tentatively TRBD1 (6 bases). The sequence derives from a person between 18 and 65 years old who received the Ad26.COV2.S COVID-19 vaccine or a placebo. The sequences come from peripheral blood, collected in a trial of Ad26.COV2.S vaccine versus placebo. CDR3 residues: CASSYSRRQAQNTEAFF. DNA for the CDR3: TGTGCCAGCAGTTACTCGAGGAGACAGGCCCAGAACACTGAAGCTTTCTTT.